This TCR beta chain comes out of a study of blood T cell repertoires in COVID-19. Study-wide context: PBMCs, B-cell-depleted T cells, or T cells were the source of the cDNA or gDNA that made up the material.

Trimming at V came to 5 bases and at J to 4 bases, leaving 7 bases not matched to a gene. Germline CDR1 reads MRHNA; CDR2 reads SNTAGT. This CDR3 is 15 amino acids long. Sequencing used immunoSEQ multiplex PCR; TCRdb keeps in-frame clones, though not all of them. The sample includes under 250,000 clones, roughly 90% of them seen just once. This chain joins TRBV6-4 and TRBJ2-2; 7 bases are a match to TRBD1. The sequence was collected from a man in his 60s who had recovered from COVID-19. Sequencing was done on a sample of peripheral blood. The CDR3 DNA follows: TGTGCCAGCAGTCCCGCAGGGGGAAGCACCGGGGAGCTGTTTTTT. It encodes CASSPAGGSTGELFF.